The clone carrying this T cell receptor beta chain was counted between two and nine times. The target antigen is unknown. Germline CDR1 is LGHNA and CDR2 is YNFKEQ. The length of the CDR3 is 15 residues. V lost 0 bases to trimming and J lost 4 bases, with 9 bases between them. The data belong to a study of response to subunit inactivated influenza vaccine. Notes on the study in general: The study's authors posited that every seasonal influenza vaccination enlists few new T cells.

Each CDR3 protein is one row after TCRdb ran MiXCR on the RT-PCR reads. The sample records almost 250,000 distinct CDR3 sequences, 9% to 15% being singletons. Sequences were derived from non-naive T cells sorted from PBMCs, sampled less than 15 days before vaccination. The clonotype originates from a man over 45 who received an inactivated influenza vaccine. The chain is built from TRBV4-2 and TRBJ2-2; D unresolved. CDR3 residues: CASSQDNVITGELFF. The CDR3 DNA reads as TGTGCCAGCAGCCAAGATAACGTTATCACCGGGGAGCTGTTTTTT.